This T cell receptor (beta chain) was observed in a study of response to subunit inactivated influenza vaccine. Study-wide findings and caveats: It was the authors' suggestion that each seasonal influenza vaccination recruits few new T cells.

This clonotype was counted only a few times. Its antigen is unidentified. The CDR3 has 19 amino acids. Germline assignment: CDR1 ENHRY and CDR2 SYGVKD. With 3 bases clipped from V and 1 base from J, the junction kept 11 bases outside the gene matches. Using its own MiXCR run on the RT-PCR reads, TCRdb lists one record per CDR3 protein. The data hold about 780,000 distinct CDR3 sequences, with 18% observed a single time. This material consisted of PBMCs from blood, taken 4 to 6 days after vaccination. This sequence originates from a man between 50 and 59 years old who received an inactivated influenza vaccine. The chain links TRBV10-3 to TRBJ2-3; TRBD2 aligns across 12 bases. The CDR3 sequence is CAISDPSSGGASGTDTQYF. As DNA, the CDR3 is TGTGCCATCAGTGACCCCTCTAGCGGGGGGGCTTCGGGCACAGATACGCAGTATTTT.